The TCR beta chain described here comes from a study of CD8+ T cells in alopecia areata (dated by TCRdb to 2016 to 2019). For the study in its entirety: The treated patients took part in an open-label pilot trial in which moderate-to-severe alopecia areata was treated with oral tofacitinib at 5 to 10 mg twice daily. Patients stayed on tofacitinib for 6 to 18 months and then had 6 months of follow-up off drug so that delayed response and recurrence could be assessed. Disease severity in treated patients was measured with the SALT score, which quantifies the percentage of affected scalp surface area. To study T cell clonal expansion in alopecia areata, the researchers applied high-throughput TCRbeta sequencing to both the C3H/HeJ mouse model and human patients. Human TCRbeta sequencing covered scalp tissue and sorted CD4+ and CD8+ peripheral blood T cells from patchy and totalis/universalis alopecia areata patients and healthy controls. Tofacitinib-treated patients had biopsies at baseline and at 4 and 24 weeks of treatment, with a later scalp biopsy in several patients. Scalp clonality was compared among normal scalp (n=4), patchy alopecia areata scalp (n=8), and alopecia totalis/universalis scalp (n=8). RNA came from the PAXgene miRNA kit for fixed scalp, the miRNeasy kit for PBMCs, and the RNeasy kit for mouse skin. Amplification of TCRbeta CDR3 regions was done by immunoSEQ multiplex PCR using 35 Vbeta forward primers and 13 Jbeta reverse primers. On the study overall, not on this receptor specifically: Compared with mice, TCR sequences shared between patients were less clear, possibly partly because of HLA diversity across the patient population. Unlike mouse skin, which is dominated by gammadelta T cells, normal human skin has resident alphabeta T cells that are also sequenced, and this complicates analysis of the scalp TCR repertoire. During tofacitinib treatment, many expanded lesional clones remained in scalp and blood, and this persistence may partly explain relapse after treatment is stopped. Lesional scalp, especially in alopecia totalis/universalis, showed higher clonality and more expanded CD8+ clones than normal scalp, suggesting antigenic drive. Because the treated cohort was small and included a single nonresponder, larger studies are needed to assess links between baseline CD8+ expansion and response. Tofacitinib significantly lowered scalp clonality and the number of expanded CD8+ clones among the top 100 scalp clones.

Taken from the germline V gene, the CDR1 and CDR2 loops are SQVTM and ANQGSEA. Taken from cysteine to phenylalanine, the CDR3 has 12 residues. Only the CDR3 DNA stays, 36 bases, in frame from base 1. V lost 7 bases and J lost 8 bases, and the count of bases not matched to a germline gene is 6. In the case of this clone: Its antigen specificity is not known. The input lacks base qualities; no much larger clone sits a single base away.

The intended sense of this specimen's time point label: 4 weeks on oral tofacitinib. The meaning of the sample's treatment or condition label: oral pan-JAK inhibitor, 5-10 mg twice daily. From alopecia areata patients, peripheral blood was collected along with lesional scalp punch biopsies. Scalp biopsies from humans were placed right away in PAXgene tissue containers for fixation. The library was made by the immunoSEQ multiplex PCR assay. RNA was extracted from all samples and reverse transcribed into cDNA, which served as template for TCR sequencing. SuperScript III was used for first-strand cDNA synthesis, primed with a 2:1 mix of oligo-dT and random hexamers. A synthetic immune receptor repertoire was used to assess amplification bias, and residual bias was removed computationally. Per the authors' processing: Raw reads were preprocessed to remove errors, and CDR3 was defined by IMGT conventions from the conserved cysteine to phenylalanine. Clonality was computed as 1 minus the Shannon entropy, with the entropy normalized by log2 of the number of productive unique TCRs. Whether each scalp clone was CD4 or CD8 was inferred by checking scalp TCRbeta sequences against the CD4 and CD8 repertoires from sorted blood. Drawn from immuneACCESS, this table holds only the in-frame rearrangements with V and J called that TCRdb kept. Clones are partly lost; checked studies trace under half to an unresolved V gene and leave the rest unexplained. That table furnishes V, J and clone size, whereas the DNA furnished D and trimming. The sample yields 15,000 to 20,000 clones; 59% were counted once. Less than 9.5% of the sample is held by the ten biggest clonotypes.

The chain joins TRBV29-1 to TRBJ1-2; TRBD1 lines up with 11 middle nucleotides. The origin of this receptor is a human donor with alopecia areata. The sequencing used skin, collected at week 4, from a patient treated with tofacitinib. The CDR3 has the sequence CSGGQGAGGYTF. The DNA is as follows: TGCAGCGGTGGACAGGGGGCGGGAGGCTACACCTTC.